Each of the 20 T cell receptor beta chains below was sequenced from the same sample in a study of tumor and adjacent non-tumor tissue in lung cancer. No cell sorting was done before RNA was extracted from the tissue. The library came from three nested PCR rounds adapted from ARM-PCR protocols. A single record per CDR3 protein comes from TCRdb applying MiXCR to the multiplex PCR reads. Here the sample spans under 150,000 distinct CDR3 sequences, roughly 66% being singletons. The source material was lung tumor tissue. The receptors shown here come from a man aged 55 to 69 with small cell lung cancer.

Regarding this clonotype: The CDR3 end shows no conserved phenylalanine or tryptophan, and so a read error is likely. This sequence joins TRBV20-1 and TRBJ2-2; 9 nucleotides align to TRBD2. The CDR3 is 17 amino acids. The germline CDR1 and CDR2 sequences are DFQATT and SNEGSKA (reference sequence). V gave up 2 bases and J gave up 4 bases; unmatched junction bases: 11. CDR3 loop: CSARRPAGGRGTGELFL. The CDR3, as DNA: TGCAGTGCTAGAAGACCAGCGGGAGGCCGAGGCACCGGGGAGCTGTTTCTT.

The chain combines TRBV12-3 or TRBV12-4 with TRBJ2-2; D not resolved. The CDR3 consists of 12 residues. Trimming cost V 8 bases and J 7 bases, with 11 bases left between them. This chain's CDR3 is CASGLRVGELFF. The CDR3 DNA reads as TGTGCCAGCGGTCTAAGGGTCGGGGAGCTGTTTTTT.

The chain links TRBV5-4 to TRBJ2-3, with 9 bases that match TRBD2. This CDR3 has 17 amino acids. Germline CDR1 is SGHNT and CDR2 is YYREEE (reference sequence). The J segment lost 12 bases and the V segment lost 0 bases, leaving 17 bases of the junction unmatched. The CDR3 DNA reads TGTGCCAGCAGCTTGGCCCCGTCTAGCGGGACCTCGGGTAATCAGTATTTT. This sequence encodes CASSLAPSSGTSGNQYF.

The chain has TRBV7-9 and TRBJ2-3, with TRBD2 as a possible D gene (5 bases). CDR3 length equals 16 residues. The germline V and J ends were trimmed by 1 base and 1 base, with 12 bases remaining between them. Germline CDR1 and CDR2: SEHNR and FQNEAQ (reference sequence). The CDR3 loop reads CASSLGAILGTDTQYF. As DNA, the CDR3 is TGTGCCAGCAGCTTAGGAGCGATACTAGGCACAGATACGCAGTATTTT.

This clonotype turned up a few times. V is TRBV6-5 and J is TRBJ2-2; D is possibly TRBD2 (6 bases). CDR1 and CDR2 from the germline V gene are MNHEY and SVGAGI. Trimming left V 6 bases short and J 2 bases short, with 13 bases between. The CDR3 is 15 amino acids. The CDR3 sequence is CASRRGTGNTGELFF. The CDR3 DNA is TGTGCCAGCAGACGCGGGACGGGTAACACCGGGGAGCTGTTTTTT.

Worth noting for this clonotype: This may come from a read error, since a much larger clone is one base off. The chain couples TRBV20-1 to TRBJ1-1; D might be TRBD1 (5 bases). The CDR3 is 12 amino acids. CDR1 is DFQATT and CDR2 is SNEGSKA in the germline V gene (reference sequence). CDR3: CSARQGTSETFF. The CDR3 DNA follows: TGCAGTGCTAGACAGGGAACTTCTGAAACTTTCTTT.

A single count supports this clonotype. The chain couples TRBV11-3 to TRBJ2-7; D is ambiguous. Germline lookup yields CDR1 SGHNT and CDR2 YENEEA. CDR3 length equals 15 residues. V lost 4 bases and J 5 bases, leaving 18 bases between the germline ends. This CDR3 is CASSYGHGSGHEQYF. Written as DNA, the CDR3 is TGTGCCAGCAGCTATGGGCACGGAAGTGGGCACGAGCAGTACTTC.

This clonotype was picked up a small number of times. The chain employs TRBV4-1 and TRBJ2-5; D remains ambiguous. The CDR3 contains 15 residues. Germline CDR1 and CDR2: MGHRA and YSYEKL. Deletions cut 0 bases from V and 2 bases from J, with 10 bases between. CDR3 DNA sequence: TGCGCCAGCAGCCAAGATATCATTCTGCAAGAGACCCAGTACTTC. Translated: CASSQDIILQETQYF.

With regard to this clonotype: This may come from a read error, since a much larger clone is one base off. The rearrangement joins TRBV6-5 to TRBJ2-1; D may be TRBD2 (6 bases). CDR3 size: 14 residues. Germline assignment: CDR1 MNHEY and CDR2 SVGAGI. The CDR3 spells CASRRDGRKNGQFF. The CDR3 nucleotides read TGTGCCAGCAGGCGGGATGGACGTAAGAATGGGCAGTTCTTC.

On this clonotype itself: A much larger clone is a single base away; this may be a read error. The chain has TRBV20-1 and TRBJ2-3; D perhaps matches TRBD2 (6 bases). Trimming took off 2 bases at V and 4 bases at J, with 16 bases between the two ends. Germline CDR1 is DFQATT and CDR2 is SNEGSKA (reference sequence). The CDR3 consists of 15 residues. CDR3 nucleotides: TGCAGTGCTAGATTCCCACTATCGGGAGCAGATACGCAGTATTTT. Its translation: CSARFPLSGADTQYF.

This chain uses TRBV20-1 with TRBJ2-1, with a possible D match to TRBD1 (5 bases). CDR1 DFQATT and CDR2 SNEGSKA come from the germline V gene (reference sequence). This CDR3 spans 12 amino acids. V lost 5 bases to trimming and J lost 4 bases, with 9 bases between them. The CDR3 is CSASRAYNEQFF. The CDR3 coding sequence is TGCAGTGCTTCCAGGGCGTACAATGAGCAGTTCTTC.

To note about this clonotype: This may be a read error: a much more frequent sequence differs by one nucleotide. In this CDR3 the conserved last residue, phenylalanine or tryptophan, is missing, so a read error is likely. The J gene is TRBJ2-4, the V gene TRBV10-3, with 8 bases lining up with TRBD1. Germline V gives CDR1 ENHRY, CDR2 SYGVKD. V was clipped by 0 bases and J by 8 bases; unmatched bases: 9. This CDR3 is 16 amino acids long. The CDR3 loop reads CAISESKAGGFDIQYL. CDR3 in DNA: TGTGCCATCAGTGAGTCGAAGGCAGGGGGCTTTGACATTCAGTACCTC.

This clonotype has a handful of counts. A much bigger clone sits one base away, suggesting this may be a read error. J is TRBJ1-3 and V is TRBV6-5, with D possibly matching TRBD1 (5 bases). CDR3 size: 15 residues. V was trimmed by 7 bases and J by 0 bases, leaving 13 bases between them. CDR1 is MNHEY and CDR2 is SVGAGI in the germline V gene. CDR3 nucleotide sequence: TGTGCCAGCATCAGCACGGGACCCTCTGGAAACACCATATATTTT. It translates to CASISTGPSGNTIYF.

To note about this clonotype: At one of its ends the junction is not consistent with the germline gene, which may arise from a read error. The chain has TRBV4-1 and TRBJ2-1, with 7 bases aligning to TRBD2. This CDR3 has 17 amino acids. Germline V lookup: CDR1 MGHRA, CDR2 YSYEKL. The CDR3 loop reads CVSSQDRSFAGENEQFF. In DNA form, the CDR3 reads TGCGTCAGCAGTCAAGATCGTTCCTTTGCGGGAGAGAATGAGCAGTTCTTC.

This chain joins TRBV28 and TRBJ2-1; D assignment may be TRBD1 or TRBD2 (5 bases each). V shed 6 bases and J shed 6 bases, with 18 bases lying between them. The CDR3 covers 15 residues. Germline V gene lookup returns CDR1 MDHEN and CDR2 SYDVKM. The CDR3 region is CASSLAGASSNEQFF. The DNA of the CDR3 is TGTGCCAGCAGCCTGGCCGGGGCGAGTAGCAATGAGCAGTTCTTC.

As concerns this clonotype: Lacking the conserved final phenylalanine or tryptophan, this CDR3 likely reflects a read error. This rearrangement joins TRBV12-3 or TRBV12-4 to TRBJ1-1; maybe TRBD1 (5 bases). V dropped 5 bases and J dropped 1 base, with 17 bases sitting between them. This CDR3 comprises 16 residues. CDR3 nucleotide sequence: TGTGCCAGCAGTCCCGGGACTCTAAATCGGAACACTGAAGCTTTCCTT. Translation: CASSPGTLNRNTEAFL.

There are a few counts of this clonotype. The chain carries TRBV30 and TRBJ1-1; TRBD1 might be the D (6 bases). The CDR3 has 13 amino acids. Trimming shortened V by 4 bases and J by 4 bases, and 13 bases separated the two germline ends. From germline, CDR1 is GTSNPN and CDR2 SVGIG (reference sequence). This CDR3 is CAWTSKGGTEAFF. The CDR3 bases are TGTGCCTGGACCTCCAAAGGGGGCACTGAAGCTTTCTTT.

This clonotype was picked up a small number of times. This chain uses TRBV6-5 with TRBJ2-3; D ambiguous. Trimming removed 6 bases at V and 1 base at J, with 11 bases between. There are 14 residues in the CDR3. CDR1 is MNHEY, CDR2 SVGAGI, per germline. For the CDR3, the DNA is TGTGCCAGCAGGCACGACACAGGCACAGATACGCAGTATTTT. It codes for CASRHDTGTDTQYF.

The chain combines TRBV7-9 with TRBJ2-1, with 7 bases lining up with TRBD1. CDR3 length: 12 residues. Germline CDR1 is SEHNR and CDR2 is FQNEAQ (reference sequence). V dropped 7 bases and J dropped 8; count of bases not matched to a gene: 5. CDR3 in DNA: TGTGCCAGCACGGACAGGTTCTATGAGCAGTTCTTC. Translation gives CASTDRFYEQFF.

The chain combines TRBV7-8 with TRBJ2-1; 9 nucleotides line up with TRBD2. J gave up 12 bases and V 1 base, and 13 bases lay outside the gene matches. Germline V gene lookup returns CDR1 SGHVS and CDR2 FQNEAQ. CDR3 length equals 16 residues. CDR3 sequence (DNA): TGTGCCAGCAGCTTAGTGGCTAGCGGGATCCTAGGAGGGCAGTTCTTC. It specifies CASSLVASGILGGQFF.